This TCR beta chain emerged from a study of OX40 agonist ivuxolimab in advanced cancers. Findings and caveats of the study: At 0.1 to 3.0 mg/kg, clonal expansion of CD4+ and CD8+ blood T cells had occurred by week 6.

TCRdb's table, derived via immunoSEQ multiplex PCR, lists solely in-frame clones and lacks some. This table has about 70,000 clones, more than 85% appearing once. About this clone: Its antigen is undetermined.

CDR1 and CDR2 from the germline V gene are SEHNR and FQNEAQ (reference sequence). The CDR3 runs to 13 residues. V shed 5 bases and J shed 4 bases, with 12 bases lying between them. Here the sequenced sample was CD4+ or CD8+ T cells sorted from blood, taken in a trial of the OX40 agonist ivuxolimab. The receptor was isolated from an adult with an advanced solid tumor such as melanoma, head and neck, liver or kidney cancer. The chain joins TRBV7-9 to TRBJ2-7; no definite D call. CDR3 sequence (DNA): TGTGCCAGCAGCACTACCCAGGATTACGAGCAGTACTTC. It yields the protein CASSTTQDYEQYF.